This T cell receptor beta chain was identified in a study of regulatory T cells in long-lasting Graves disease (dated by TCRdb to 2020 to 2022). About the study as a whole: In the newly diagnosed Graves' disease group, patients had been taking antithyroid drugs for less than 3 months. This study used TCR sequencing and RNA sequencing of peripheral blood to compare persistent Graves' disease patients against newly diagnosed Graves' disease patients. The study was registered as a clinical trial and conducted in China. A total of around 35 samples underwent TCR sequencing: some 13 from persistent and approximately 20 from newly diagnosed Graves' disease patients.

The sample's time point label, decoded: newly diagnosed GD, antithyroid drugs for less than 3 months. For both TCR sequencing and RNA sequencing, RNA was extracted from PBMCs using TRIzol. The diagnosis of Graves' disease followed American Thyroid Association guidelines. Patients were recruited from an endocrinology department in Xi'an, China. From each patient, around 9.3 milliliters of peripheral blood was collected into an EDTA anticoagulant tube. Ficoll Paque Plus density gradient separation was used to isolate PBMCs, and no further T cell sorting was performed. An Agilent 2100 Bioanalyzer and agarose gel were used to check RNA quality, while a NanoDrop 2000 measured RNA concentration. Library preparation was by multiplex PCR. The instrument given in TCRdb is Illumina HiSeq 4000. CDR3 regions were amplified by Arm-PCR with iRepertoire HTBI primers to construct TCR beta libraries. Before sequencing, the PCR products underwent gel purification. From the authors' description of their analysis: Gene usage analysis of CDR3 amino acid clonotypes used the roughly 62 TRBV and approximately 13 TRBJ segments found across samples. Filtered high-quality paired reads were merged into contigs using COPE and FqMerger. BLAST was used to align contigs to IMGT TRBV, TRBD and TRBJ reference genes, and CDR3 was defined according to IMGT. Any clonotype with a frequency above 0.1% was classified as a highly expanded clone. Shannon entropy was used to measure repertoire diversity, and the Gini coefficient was used to measure V-J evenness. Clonotypes shared by more than one individual were considered public. The public reads were quality trimmed at Q25 with fastp and then assembled into clones with MiXCR by TCRdb, keeping productive beta chains. Every CDR3 protein is listed once, alongside the most common genes and DNA of its rows. Clone size and V and J calls follow TCRdb, not the original study. Recorded for this sample are 350,000 to 550,000 distinct CDR3 sequences; about 16% of them occurred a single time. Approximately 15% of the sample comes from the top ten.

What the study reported, not specific to this receptor: The authors acknowledged the small sample size as a limitation that may reduce accuracy. Only the TCR beta chain was sequenced and analyzed. Compared with newly diagnosed patients, persistent Graves' disease patients had lower TCR Shannon entropy and fewer highly expanded clones, which suggests clonal expansion. Patients with persistent disease shared more public clonotypes (around 3,000) than newly diagnosed patients did (more than 900). Peripheral blood alone was examined, since thyroid tissue, which constituted the primary lesion, could not be accessed.

Many counts were recorded for this clonotype. The target of this receptor is not known. A junction boundary mismatches the germline segment, possibly from a read error. Separately, the same data were catalogued under a study of T cells in Graves' hyperthyroidism and ophthalmopathy. The second paper further reports: A patient counted as having stable Graves' hyperthyroidism if no progression to ophthalmopathy occurred over 18 months of follow-up. Hyperthyroidism patients were aged 18 to 65 years and newly diagnosed, with disease duration of less than 2 months. The study excluded patients with uncontrolled infections, other autoimmune diseases, pregnancy or lactation. Diagnoses were based on clinical symptoms, serum thyroxine and TRAb, thyroid ultrasound and orbital computed tomography. For the first round of RT-PCR on the TCR CDR3, the HTBI primer set was used together with the Qiagen OneStep RT-PCR kit. Blood samples also contained most of the expanded thyroid clonotypes (frequency above 0.001), which suggests that blood repertoires may reflect thyroid immune responses. In cross-validation, a model built on a 13 V-J signature told ophthalmopathy apart from stable hyperthyroidism with under 90% sensitivity and around 81% specificity, and in testing the same model reached 80%/75%. In validation, the model predicted progression to ophthalmopathy a median of about 6.8 months before onset, with approximately 71% sensitivity and about 72% specificity. To identify TCR V-J signatures that set the groups apart, the researchers used a discovery cohort of about a hundred patients, made up of under 50 with Graves' ophthalmopathy and 57 with stable Graves' hyperthyroidism. Whether ophthalmopathy could be predicted prospectively was tested in an independent validation cohort made up of roughly 20 hyperthyroidism patients plus 17 patients who later progressed to ophthalmopathy. For training and testing, the 100 or so patients in the discovery cohort were randomly divided in a 7:3 ratio. In roughly six Graves' hyperthyroidism patients, the study also compared T-cell repertoires from thyroid tissue with T-cell repertoires from blood. Once sampling was done, hyperthyroidism patients were given methimazole at a starting dose of 30 mg daily, whereas ophthalmopathy patients were given high-dose intravenous methylprednisolone. The libraries were constructed in a second round of multiplex PCR and then size-selected and purified. Libraries were sequenced paired-end with 100 bp reads on an Illumina HiSeq2000. SOAPnuke was used to process the raw data, with reads discarded if the reads contained adapters or uncalled bases, had a mean Phred below 15, or lacked an exact constant-primer or identifier match. COPE v1.2.5 was used to merge high-quality paired reads, and clonotypes were defined as unique nucleotide sequences. Clonotypes were aligned to IMGT TRBV, TRBD and TRBJ reference segments using MiTCR v1.1. The analysis included only V-J combinations with a frequency above 0.0001, which together covered roughly 99% of the repertoires. The TCS score was defined as the ratio of F50 (clonal expansion) to E x V (chaos), calculated using BLOSUM62-based TCRdist between CDR3 peptides within each V-J. Welch's t-statistics and random forest reduced fewer than 600 V-J features to about 13, which were used in a naive Bayes classifier (R e1071). No statistical method was used to fix the sample size in advance, and group allocation was not hidden from the investigators. According to the paper, TCR Vbeta CDR3 sequencing was carried out on 135 peripheral blood samples, which came from under 50 ophthalmopathy, around 75 hyperthyroidism and about 17 progressor patients.

The TCR originated in a woman younger than 45 with Graves disease. Donor details come from another sample of the same person, matched by shared clones. The specimen was peripheral blood mononuclear cells (PBMCs), collected at new diagnosis, from a patient treated with antithyroid drugs.

The CDR3 protein: CASSTTRNEQFF. The DNA sequence is as follows: TGTGCCAGCAGCACTACGAGAAATGAGCAGTTCTTC. The chain is assembled from TRBV5-1 and TRBJ2-1, with no confident D gene call. Including the terminal cysteine and phenylalanine, the CDR3 comprises 12 residues. Only CDR3 DNA is held: 36 bases, read in frame from base 1. Sequences SGHRS (CDR1) and YFSETQ (CDR2) are obtained from the germline V gene.